This section outlines one T cell receptor (beta chain) sequence together with its context. The specificity of this receptor is unknown. No base quality information exists; no much larger clone differs at one position. The library relied on the immunoSEQ multiplex PCR assay. A mixture of 60 forward primers for TCR Vbeta segments and 13 reverse primers for TCR Jbeta segments was used in the multiplex PCR. The CDR3 region of rearranged TCR beta genes was amplified from genomic DNA with a multiplex PCR assay. The amplified TCR beta libraries were sequenced on the Illumina HiSeq System as 87-base-pair reads. The study's own analysis went as follows. A later analysis counted 75 million to 100 million unique TCR beta chains across the 666 repertoires, and around 12 million of these chains were shared by at least two donors. A nearest-neighbor algorithm error-corrected the raw reads and collapsed the reads into unique sequences, merging closely related sequences to remove PCR and sequencing errors. V, D and J gene segments were assigned by aligning CDR3 sequences to IMGT reference sequences. For a sequence to be retained, at least a six-nucleotide match to both a V gene segment and a J gene segment was required. Rearrangements were classified as productive when the CDR3 lacked stop codons and remained in frame with V and J, and all other rearrangements were classified as non-productive. CDR3 was defined according to IMGT convention as the region running from the second conserved V-encoded cysteine to the conserved J-encoded phenylalanine. The earlier analysis of about 530 of the donors excluded any sequence lacking an unambiguous match to a single V gene segment. In an earlier analysis of approximately 550 of the donors, V segments were called functional above 56.7% productive rearrangements and were called segregating when the between-donor standard deviation exceeded 5%. A statistical classification framework was built to diagnose cytomegalovirus status from the catalog of TCR beta chain sequences. In a later analysis, TCR nucleotide sequences were compared against IMGT/GENE-DB human TR gene sequences so that V and J genes could be assigned. In a later analysis, CDR3 sequences and most-parsimonious VDJ recombination scenarios were assigned using the TCRdist pipeline. In a later analysis, each TCR beta chain was defined by its CDR3 amino acid sequence together with its V-gene family, and reads without a unique V-gene family were excluded. To address suspected cross-contamination and a sequencing artifact, a later analysis removed under 600 highly shared, low-generation-probability nucleotide sequences. In a later analysis, a clonal expansion index was calculated for each public chain from normalized within-repertoire ranks of inferred template counts. In a later analysis, generation probabilities were computed with a VDJ recombination model fitted to out-of-frame rearrangements, and the resulting probabilities were checked against IGoR. Hypergeometric tests were used in a later analysis to score TCR-TCR, TCR-HLA and TCR-CMV co-occurrence, with a repertoire-size bias correction applied to the TCR pairs. To estimate false discovery rates, a later analysis permuted the HLA or CMV assignments 20 times. A later analysis grouped co-occurring TCRs with DBSCAN, adding TCRdist sequence similarity when clustering within HLA-allele-positive subsets. For co-occurrence clustering, repertoires with fewer than 30,000 or more than 120,000 public chains were excluded, along with roughly 5 repertoires with anomalous nucleotide sharing. Drawn from immuneACCESS, this table holds only the in-frame rearrangements with V and J called that TCRdb kept. Clones are partly lost; checked studies trace under half to an unresolved V gene and leave the rest unexplained. The V and J calls and clone size were taken over from that table, and D and trimming were inferred from the DNA. Within this sample are over 150,000 clones, with about 72% of them counted one time only. The top ten clones comprise around 2.2% of the sample.

This sample was taken from a study of cytomegalovirus exposure and HLA in healthy donors listed by TCRdb under 2017. In terms of the full investigation: According to an earlier analysis of several hundred of the donors, about 179 million T cells yielded some 120 million unique TCR beta sequences and roughly 280 Gb of sequence data. A later genetic analysis took genome-wide SNP genotypes for about three fifths of the roughly 670 donors and used that subset as a discovery cohort. To study patterns of TCR occurrence, a later analysis re-analyzed previously published TCR beta repertoires from 666 donors and added high-resolution HLA genotyping. HLA typing covered class I and class II loci at four-digit resolution. High-throughput TCR immunosequencing, statistical association of individual TCRs with disease status, and machine learning were combined to predict cytomegalovirus infection status. The study was designed to test whether signatures of past pathogen exposure could be identified by cataloging public T cell receptors. Alongside the repertoire data, information on donor age, sex, ethnicity and CMV serostatus was compiled. An earlier analysis of some 500 of the donors applied high-throughput TCR beta sequencing to assess whether each TCR beta V gene segment acted as functional or pseudogenic. Approximately 310 gigabases of sequencing data and approximately 85 million unique TCR sequences were included in an early release covering about 600 HLA-typed donors. On average, roughly 200,000 unique TCR beta nucleotide sequences were sequenced per donor among 350 to 400 genotyped donors of the cohort, with 15% to 20% of those sequences being non-productive. Typing coverage varied by locus: roughly 620-640 donors for A, B, C, DRB1 and DQB1; some 520 for DQA1; about 590 for DPA1; some 470 for DPB1. All discovery cohort repertoires had been generated on a single sequencing platform. The T cell repertoires of about 700 subjects were profiled by immunosequencing and related to cytomegalovirus serostatus. In the later analysis, no new phenotypic data were used to find candidate immune exposures; instead, reliance was placed on TCR beta sequences and their occurrence across donors. A handful of DR-DQ haplotypes were handled as single units for association and clustering because linkage in the cohort was strong. Among the approximately 430 genotyped donors, approximately 77% belonged to the genetic ancestry cluster associated with self-reported Caucasian donors. In addition to the first cohort of 650 to 750 subjects, a separate validation cohort of 120 different subjects was used.

The cohort comprised around 700 healthy bone marrow donors. At the time of sampling, all cohort members were nominally healthy, though unrecorded immune exposures were likely present. The donor tested CMV seropositive and was one of the 289 seropositive cohort members. A peripheral blood sample was provided by each donor, and peripheral blood mononuclear cells were used for TCR beta sequencing. The Qiagen DNeasy Blood Extraction Kit was used to extract genomic DNA from the blood cell samples. Here is what the overall study found, with its caveats: In a later analysis, the rate of TCR association differed among HLA loci, with DRB1 alleles having the most associated TCRs and HLA-C alleles having the fewest. A few of the identified cytomegalovirus-associated TCR beta chains were confirmed in vitro to be specific for cytomegalovirus antigens. Several of the top co-occurrence clusters appeared to be linked to parvovirus B19, influenza, CMV and Epstein-Barr virus, according to a later analysis. Because counts were too low, fewer than 20 rarely observed V segments, including chromosome 9 orphons, were excluded from the earlier analysis of several hundred of the donors. Roughly uniform sequencing depth across donors was assumed in presence/absence analyses, although this assumption may not hold. In a later genetic analysis, fewer N-insertions in productive TCRs were reported among donors in an Asian-associated ancestry cluster than the roughly 700-donor mean. It was suggested by the authors that the approach could potentially be generalized to other disease states and immunological phenotypes. At a false discovery rate of 0.05, a later analysis linked about 16,000 TCR beta sequences to specific HLA alleles. The classifier was reported to diagnose cytomegalovirus status with high specificity and sensitivity in both the original cohort and the validation cohort. The 87-base-pair reads could not distinguish some IMGT-functional V segments, including TRBV6-2 and TRBV6-3, so those segments were excluded. A further reported finding was that TCR beta sequences accurately predicted the HLA-A and HLA-B alleles for most subjects in the first cohort. A cluster of highly shared sequence variants was judged likely to represent a technical artifact of the sequencing pipeline. In a later genetic analysis, a missense DCLRE1C variant was associated with V-gene and J-gene trimming of TCR beta chains, and the association was replicated in an independent cohort. In the study, some 160 TCR beta chains were listed as associated with cytomegalovirus. In a later analysis, HLA-associated TCR beta chains showed more clonal expansion and lower generation probabilities than non-associated chains that were equally common. While some public TCRs were present in many individuals, most TCR sequences turned up only very rarely across donors. Assigning TCR associations to individual alleles was difficult when HLA alleles, especially DR and DQ, strongly co-occurred. According to a later analysis, most CMV-associated TCR beta chains appeared to be HLA-restricted, and the HLA associations seemed to be driven largely by CMV exposure. Because HLA typing was missing for some donors at each locus, association tests included only the typed subset. In this cohort, only TCR beta chains were sequenced, and detectable features were limited by the absence of alpha or paired-chain data. In an earlier analysis of 450 to 750 of the donors, most TCR beta V segments appeared in productive rearrangements about 87% or about 30% of the time, broadly matching IMGT annotations. For the cohort, immune exposure information was limited to CMV serostatus. Correlated functional status among segregating V segments might be attributable to linkage disequilibrium, but an unknown experimental factor could not be ruled out.

The CDR3 covers 15 residues, taking in both the cysteine and the phenylalanine. CDR3 DNA only is kept here, 45 bases in frame from base 1. The germline V gene sets CDR1 to MDHEN and CDR2 to SYDVKM. Cut back by 7 bases and 3 bases, the V and J ends lie 16 bases apart. The receptor was derived from a man over 45 in good health and CMV-seropositive. Sequencing used PBMCs. The chain is made from TRBV28 and TRBJ2-1; D gene: possibly TRBD2, on 7 matching bases. The CDR3 region has the sequence CASTPGGGYYNEQFF. At the DNA level, the sequence is TGTGCCAGCACCCCTGGGGGGGGCTACTACAATGAGCAGTTCTTC.